This record covers a single T cell receptor beta chain. The data belong to a study of blood T cells in healthy people across ages. Germline trimming cut 4 bases from V and 11 bases from J; bases unmatched to any gene: 15. This CDR3 has 15 residues. CDR1 MNHEY and CDR2 SVGEGT come from the germline V gene. A J-beta primer mix and a sample-barcoded 5' primer were used in a second PCR of roughly 6 to 12 cycles. TCRdb reanalysed the 5' RACE reads using MiXCR and keeps one entry per CDR3 protein. The data hold hundreds of thousands of distinct CDR3 sequences, with around 41% observed a single time. This chain joins TRBV6-2 or TRBV6-3 and TRBJ2-5; 8 nucleotides align to TRBD1. Sequenced material: blood. This receptor was taken from a man older than 75 in good health. The DNA for the CDR3 is TGTGCCAGCAGTTTTACAGGGGGACGGAGTAATGAGCAGTACTTC. It encodes CASSFTGGRSNEQYF.